This T cell receptor (beta chain) is from a study of technical replicates of blood from a few donors. The table came from immunoSEQ multiplex PCR; TCRdb's copy has only in-frame clones and leaves some out. The data show about 82,000 clones, with around 94% seen just once and 0.39% held by the top ten. The sequence derives from a human donor in good health. Sample: T cells isolated from PBMCs.

DNA of the CDR3: TGTGCCAGCAGCCATACAATCACTGAGCAGTTCTTC. It translates to CASSHTITEQFF. The chain carries TRBV7-9 and TRBJ2-1; no clear D. Trimming stripped 5 bases from V and 9 bases from J, with 11 bases between. Germline V lookup: CDR1 SEHNR, CDR2 FQNEAQ (reference sequence). This CDR3 is 12 amino acids long.